Following are 16 T cell receptor beta chains from one sample sequenced in a study of blood T cell repertoires in COVID-19. The table came from immunoSEQ multiplex PCR; TCRdb's copy has only in-frame clones and leaves some out. The sample has about 410,000 clones; around 86% are singletons. Specimen: peripheral blood. These receptors all stem from a woman aged 25 to 39 with active or convalescent COVID-19.

The V gene is TRBV10-3, the J gene TRBJ1-4; 7 nucleotides match TRBD1. Germline lookup yields CDR1 ENHRY and CDR2 SYGVKD. V dropped 6 bases and J dropped 8; count of bases not matched to a gene: 3. The length of the CDR3 is 12 residues. CDR3 nucleotides: TGTGCCATCAGCTCGGGACAGGAAAAACTGTTTTTT. Encoded protein: CAISSGQEKLFF.

The rearrangement links TRBV27 to TRBJ2-7; 8 bases fit TRBD1. Germline trimming cut 5 bases from V and 6 bases from J; bases unmatched to any gene: 3. The CDR3 has 12 amino acids. Germline V gene sequence: CDR1 MNHEY, CDR2 SMNVEV (reference sequence). The CDR3 bases are TGTGCCAGCAGTACAGGGGGACGCGAGCAGTACTTC. Protein product: CASSTGGREQYF.

The chain has TRBV2 and TRBJ1-6, with D tentatively TRBD1 (6 bases). V was clipped by 6 bases and J by 7 bases, with 16 bases between them. The CDR3 runs 15 residues. The V gene's germline CDR1 is SNHLY and CDR2 FYNNEI. The CDR3, as DNA: TGTGCCAGCAGACCCAGGACAGAGACAAATTCACCCCTCCACTTT. It is translated as CASRPRTETNSPLHF.

This clone was seen a single time. The chain has TRBV28 and TRBJ2-7, with 8 bases lining up with TRBD2. The germline V gene encodes CDR1 MDHEN and CDR2 SYDVKM. The CDR3 length is 13 residues. V gave up 5 bases and J gave up 6 bases; unmatched junction bases: 6. CDR3 nucleotides: TGTGCCAGCAGTCGGGGGGGCTGGGGCGAGCAGTACTTC. Its translation: CASSRGGWGEQYF.

V usage is TRBV18 and J usage is TRBJ2-1, with TRBD2 as a possible D gene (5 bases). Germline loops: CDR1 KGHSH, CDR2 LQKENI. Between the trimmed V and J ends, which lost 2 bases and 3 bases, there was a span of 23 bases. This CDR3 region has 19 residues. DNA of the CDR3: TGTGCCAGCTCACCAATGGCGGGCAACTCCAACCCAAACTACAATGAGCAGTTCTTC. The encoded protein is CASSPMAGNSNPNYNEQFF.

This clone was detected once. The chain carries TRBV10-3 and TRBJ2-7, with D perhaps TRBD2 (6 bases). CDR3 length: 18 residues. Trimming removed 6 bases from V and 7 bases from J, with 31 bases in between. The V gene's germline CDR1 is ENHRY and CDR2 SYGVKD. The CDR3 is CAISPTRGRSPSPAEQYF. For the CDR3, the DNA is TGTGCCATCAGCCCCACCCGGGGGAGATCACCTTCCCCCGCGGAGCAGTACTTC.

A few counts support this clone. The CDR3 region has the DNA TGTGCCAGCAGCGAATGGACAGACTATGGCTACACCTTC. Amino acid sequence: CASSEWTDYGYTF. This rearrangement joins TRBV9 to TRBJ1-2; TRBD1 is a possible D gene (6 bases). The CDR3 loop spans 13 amino acids. V was trimmed by 3 bases and J by 3 bases, leaving 9 bases between them. Per germline, CDR1 SGDLS and CDR2 YYNGEE. Using reference TRBV9 and TRBJ1-2 for the parts outside the CDR3, the full variable domain is DSGVTQTPKHLITATGQRVTLRCSPRSGDLSVYWYQQSLDQGLQFLIQYYNGEERAKGNILERFSAQQFPDLHSELNLSSLELGDSALYFCASSEWTDYGYTFGSGTRLTVV.

In its sample, this clone was seen a few times. The genes are TRBV5-8 and TRBJ2-1, with 14 positions matching TRBD2. Germline V CDR1 and CDR2: SGHTS, YDEGEE. J gave up 6 bases and V 4 bases, and 6 bases lay outside the gene matches. The CDR3 loop spans 16 amino acids. The CDR3 sequence: CASSRGTSGSANEQFF. The CDR3 DNA reads as TGTGCCAGCAGCAGAGGGACTAGCGGGAGTGCCAATGAGCAGTTCTTC.

V gene TRBV3-1 (or the pseudogene TRBV3-2) combines with J gene TRBJ2-7; D unclear. The CDR3 runs 13 residues. Per the germline V gene, CDR1 is LGHDT and CDR2 is YNNKEL (reference sequence). The V gene lost 3 bases and the J gene lost 1 base, with 7 bases spanning the gap. CDR3 nucleotides: TGTGCCAGCAGCCATGGCAGATCCTACGAGCAGTACTTC. It encodes CASSHGRSYEQYF.

The chain is built from TRBV30 and TRBJ1-2; no firm D call. Germline V gene lookup returns CDR1 GTSNPN and CDR2 SVGIG (reference sequence). Deletions cut 0 bases from V and 4 bases from J, with 9 bases between. There are 13 residues in the CDR3. The CDR3 DNA sequence: TGTGCCTGGAGTGTTGTACGGGGCTATGGCTACACCTTC. It specifies CAWSVVRGYGYTF.

V is TRBV19 and J is TRBJ2-7, with unresolved D. V was pared by 3 bases and J by 3 bases, with 15 bases between. Germline V lookup: CDR1 LNHDA, CDR2 SQIVND (reference sequence). This CDR3 region has 15 residues. CDR3 DNA sequence: TGTGCCAGTAGTATGTCCTGGCATGAGGACTACGAGCAGTACTTC. This gives the protein CASSMSWHEDYEQYF. The full variable domain, rest sourced from reference TRBV19 and TRBJ2-7, is DGGITQSPKYLFRKEGQNVTLSCEQNLNHDAMYWYRQDPGQGLRLIYYSQIVNDFQKGDIAEGYSVSREKKESFPLTVTSAQKNPTAFYLCASSMSWHEDYEQYFGPGTRLTVT.

The chain is built from TRBV5-6 and TRBJ1-2, with 7 bases aligning to TRBD1. V trimming: 0 bases; J trimming: 6 bases; junction bases outside the gene matches: 8. This CDR3 comprises 15 residues. CDR1 is SGHDT, CDR2 YYEEEE, per germline. CDR3 sequence: CASSLGRQGRNGYTF. DNA for the CDR3: TGTGCCAGCAGCTTGGGGCGACAGGGCAGGAATGGCTACACCTTC.

V gene TRBV10-2 combines with J gene TRBJ1-5, with D unresolved. This CDR3 region has 14 residues. CDR1 and CDR2 from the germline V gene are WSHSY and SAAADI. The V and J ends lost 2 bases and 2 bases respectively, with 7 bases between them. For the CDR3, the DNA is TGCGCCAGCAGTGAGAATAGAGGCAATCAGCCCCAGCATTTT. Amino acids: CASSENRGNQPQHF.

The V call is TRBV7-2, the J call TRBJ2-7, with 9 bases lining up with TRBD1. Germline loops: CDR1 SGHTA, CDR2 FQGNSA. This CDR3 is built from 15 residues. Losses at the gene ends were 0 bases for V and 6 bases for J; bases not matched to a gene: 6. Written as DNA, the CDR3 is TGTGCCAGCAGCTTAGCGCCGGGACAGGGTAGCGAGCAGTACTTC. Translated: CASSLAPGQGSEQYF.

V usage is TRBV19 and J usage is TRBJ1-2; D gene ambiguous. Deletions cut 7 bases from V and 0 bases from J, with 18 bases between. The V gene's germline CDR1 is LNHDA and CDR2 SQIVND (reference sequence). The CDR3 is 16 amino acids. The chain's CDR3 is CASIREHLGANYGYTF. CDR3 bases: TGTGCCAGTATCCGGGAACACCTGGGAGCTAACTATGGCTACACCTTC.

Worth noting for this clone: This sample includes further DNA sequences coding for the same CDR3. The chain is built from TRBV7-9 and TRBJ2-2; D remains unclear. The CDR3 is made up of 13 amino acids. V lost 5 bases, J lost 0 bases, and 4 bases lay in between. CDR1 is SEHNR, CDR2 FQNEAQ, per germline (reference sequence). In nucleotides, the CDR3 is TGTGCCAGCAGCCTTACGAACACCGGGGAGCTGTTTTTT. Protein: CASSLTNTGELFF.